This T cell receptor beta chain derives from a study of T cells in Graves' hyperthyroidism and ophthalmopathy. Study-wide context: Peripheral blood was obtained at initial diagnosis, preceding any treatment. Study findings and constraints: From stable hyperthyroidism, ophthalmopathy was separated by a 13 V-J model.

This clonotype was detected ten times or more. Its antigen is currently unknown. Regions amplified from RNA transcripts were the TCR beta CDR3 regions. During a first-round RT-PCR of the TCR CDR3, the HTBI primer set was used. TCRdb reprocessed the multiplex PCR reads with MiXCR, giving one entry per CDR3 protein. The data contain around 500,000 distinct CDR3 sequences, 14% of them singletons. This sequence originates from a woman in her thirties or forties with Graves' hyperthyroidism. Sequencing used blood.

CDR3 coding DNA: TGTGCCAGCAGTATCCAGCCAGCTAACTATGGCTACACCTTC. Translating it yields CASSIQPANYGYTF. The chain uses TRBV28 and TRBJ1-2; D is unclear. V was shortened by 5 bases and J by 0 bases, with 10 bases between the two germline ends. The CDR3 sequence is 14 residues long. Germline V gene data show CDR1 as MDHEN and CDR2 as SYDVKM.